The 27 T cell receptor beta chains in this list originate from one sample, sequenced in a study of T cells after yellow fever vaccination. TCRdb reprocessed the 5' RACE reads with MiXCR, giving one entry per CDR3 protein. The data contain roughly 48,000 distinct CDR3 sequences, 6.6% of them singletons. Source: CD8+ T cells not binding an NS4B(214-222) dextramer, sorted from PBMCs, taken 45 days after the first yellow fever vaccination. These receptors were taken from a man between 18 and 35 years old who received the YFV17D yellow fever vaccine.

This clonotype was seen ten or more times. V and J are TRBV4-1 and TRBJ2-2; D is uncertain. From germline, CDR1 is MGHRA and CDR2 YSYEKL. Trimming removed 6 bases at V and 3 bases at J, with 11 bases between. The CDR3 has 14 amino acids. The CDR3 is CASRGQFDTGELFF. Here the CDR3 DNA reads TGCGCCAGCAGGGGCCAGTTCGACACCGGGGAGCTGTTTTTT.

The gene calls are TRBV5-5 and TRBJ2-2; 7 bases map to TRBD1. Germline lookup yields CDR1 SGHKS and CDR2 YYEKEE (reference sequence). V lost 1 base, J lost 0 bases, and 3 bases stayed unmatched. The length of the CDR3 is 16 residues. As DNA, the CDR3 is TGTGCCAGCAGCTTGACCCAGGGGGCGAACACCGGGGAGCTGTTTTTT. Translated, it gives CASSLTQGANTGELFF.

This clonotype came up many times. The chain links TRBV12-3 or TRBV12-4 to TRBJ2-2; 9 bases are a match to TRBD1. Trimming cost V 6 bases and J 4 bases; bases outside gene matches: 3. CDR3 length: 14 amino acids. The CDR3 DNA sequence: TGTGCCAGCAGCGACAGGGGGGCCACCGGGGAGCTGTTTTTT. Translated, it gives CASSDRGATGELFF.

This clonotype was counted a few times. The V call is TRBV7-6, the J call TRBJ2-5, with D possibly called TRBD1 or TRBD2 (6 bases each). There are 15 residues in the CDR3. With 5 bases removed from V and 2 bases from J, the gap between germline ends came to 15 bases. Germline assignment: CDR1 SGHVS and CDR2 FNYEAQ. CDR3 protein: CASSPRGTPQETQYF. CDR3 bases: TGTGCCAGCAGCCCCCGGGGGACACCGCAAGAGACCCAGTACTTC.

There are a few counts of this clonotype. This chain uses TRBV19 with TRBJ2-2; D is perhaps TRBD2 (5 bases). Deletions cut 10 bases from V and 4 bases from J, with 13 bases between. The CDR3 is 13 residues long. Germline loops: CDR1 LNHDA, CDR2 SQIVND (reference sequence). DNA of the CDR3: TGTGCCATTCGAACAGAGGGCACCGGGGAGCTGTTTTTT. This translates into CAIRTEGTGELFF.

This clonotype showed up just a few times. The chain couples TRBV7-6 to TRBJ1-1, with D hard to call. The V end lost 5 bases, the J end lost 4 bases, and 11 bases lay between the germline ends. Germline lookup yields CDR1 SGHVS and CDR2 FNYEAQ. The CDR3 sequence is 13 residues long. The CDR3 DNA sequence: TGTGCCAGCAGCCCCACGGTGGGCACTGAAGCTTTCTTT. Translated: CASSPTVGTEAFF.

This chain uses TRBV5-3 with TRBJ2-3; 8 bases are shared with TRBD1. TRBV5-3 is an ORF for which the function is uncertain. The ends lost 5 bases at V and 6 bases at J; junction bases unmatched: 14. The CDR3 length is 16 residues. Here the CDR3 DNA reads TGTGCCAGAAGGAACACCAGGACAGGGATATTCGATACGCAGTATTTT. Its protein product is CARRNTRTGIFDTQYF.

The J gene is TRBJ2-3, the V gene TRBV7-6; 8 positions agree with TRBD2. The germline V gene encodes CDR1 SGHVS and CDR2 FNYEAQ. The CDR3 runs to 17 residues. Germline trimming cut 1 base from V and 1 base from J; bases unmatched to any gene: 7. This CDR3 reads CASSLVVAGKGTDTQYF. The CDR3 DNA reads TGTGCCAGCAGCTTAGTGGTAGCGGGAAAGGGCACAGATACGCAGTATTTT.

This clonotype was recorded many times. The V gene is TRBV11-1, the J gene TRBJ2-1; D gene uncertain. Looked up from germline, CDR1 is SGHAT and CDR2 is FQDESV (reference sequence). CDR3 length: 12 amino acids. The V end was cut by 4 bases, the J end by 10 bases, with 11 bases between. DNA of the CDR3: TGTGCCAGCAGCTCGACGAGCCGGGAGCAGTTCTTC. This translates into CASSSTSREQFF.

The table lists this clonotype with many counts. The chain is built from TRBV29-1 and TRBJ2-2; D is perhaps TRBD1 (5 bases). Per the germline V gene, CDR1 is SQVTM and CDR2 is ANQGSEA. This CDR3 has 14 amino acids. Trimming removed 4 bases at V and 0 bases at J, with 9 bases between. The CDR3 DNA is TGCAGCGTTGGAACAGGCACGAACACCGGGGAGCTGTTTTTT. Residues: CSVGTGTNTGELFF.

The rearrangement links TRBV7-3 to TRBJ2-5; TRBD2 matches at 12 bases. Germline V gene lookup returns CDR1 SGHTA and CDR2 FQGTGA. V lost 5 bases, J lost 5 bases, and 9 bases stayed unmatched. The CDR3 length is 16 residues. The CDR3 protein is CASSPGTSGLGETQYF. CDR3 sequence (DNA): TGTGCCAGCAGCCCCGGGACTAGCGGGCTGGGGGAGACCCAGTACTTC.

The chain links TRBV13 to TRBJ1-2; D remains ambiguous. Germline loops: CDR1 PRHDT, CDR2 FYEKMQ (reference sequence). This CDR3 has 15 amino acids. The ends were cut back, 5 bases at V and 4 bases at J, with 17 bases in the middle. The CDR3 DNA reads TGTGCCAGCAGCCCCGAAGTGGCGCAGTTCTATGGCTACACCTTC. Amino acids: CASSPEVAQFYGYTF.

The rearrangement uses TRBV27 and TRBJ2-7; 11 positions match TRBD2. The CDR3 totals 16 residues. The germline gives CDR1 MNHEY, CDR2 SMNVEV (reference sequence). J gave up 2 bases and V 5 bases, and 8 bases lay outside the gene matches. CDR3 amino acids: CASSPPQGLAAYEQYF. The DNA of the CDR3 is TGTGCCAGCAGTCCACCCCAGGGACTAGCGGCCTACGAGCAGTACTTC.

This clonotype showed up many times. The chain recombines TRBV29-1 with TRBJ2-5, with a possible D match to TRBD1 (5 bases). There are 14 residues in the CDR3. V lost 4 bases, J lost 3 bases, and 15 bases lay in between. From germline, CDR1 is SQVTM and CDR2 ANQGSEA. CDR3 sequence (DNA): TGCAGCGTTGGTGGACATGGGGAAGAAGAGACCCAGTACTTC. Amino acid sequence: CSVGGHGEEETQYF.

This clonotype was observed many times. The rearrangement joins TRBV5-8 to TRBJ2-5, with unresolved D. V shed 0 bases and J shed 9 bases, with 3 bases lying between them. CDR3 length equals 10 residues. Germline CDR1 SGHTS, CDR2 YDEGEE. CDR3 in DNA: TGTGCCAGCAGCTTGGCGCCCCAGTACTTC. This encodes CASSLAPQYF.

In its sample, this clonotype was seen many times. The chain combines TRBV5-1 with TRBJ1-4; a weak D match, TRBD1 (5 bases). The CDR3 is made up of 13 amino acids. With 1 base removed from V and 8 bases from J, the gap between germline ends came to 9 bases. In germline, CDR1 is SGHRS, CDR2 YFSETQ. In DNA form, the CDR3 reads TGCGCCAGCAGCTTGAGGGGAAACGAAAAACTGTTTTTT. As protein: CASSLRGNEKLFF. Variable domain in full (rest from reference TRBV5-1 and TRBJ1-4): KAGVTQTPRYLIKTRGQQVTLSCSPISGHRSVSWYQQTPGQGLQFLFEYFSETQRNKGNFPGRFSGRQFSNSRSEMNVSTLELGDSALYLCASSLRGNEKLFFGSGTQLSVL.

This clonotype has a count of ten or more. This sequence joins TRBV12-3 or TRBV12-4 and TRBJ2-3; D ambiguous. CDR3 length: 11 amino acids. The ends were cut back, 7 bases at V and 2 bases at J, with 4 bases in the middle. The CDR3 nucleotides are TGTGCCAGCACCGACACAGATACGCAGTATTTT. Residues: CASTDTDTQYF.

This clonotype has just a few counts. The chain couples TRBV7-9 to TRBJ1-1; possibly TRBD1 for D (6 bases). The germline CDR1 and CDR2 sequences are SEHNR and FQNEAQ (reference sequence). This CDR3 region has 15 residues. V was cut by 5 bases and J by 1 base, with 14 bases left in between. In DNA form, the CDR3 reads TGTGCCAGCAGCCAGGTCAGGGGTTGGAACACTGAAGCTTTCTTT. It translates to CASSQVRGWNTEAFF.

This clonotype has ten or more counts. J is TRBJ2-5 and V is TRBV5-1; TRBD2 might be the D (5 bases). The CDR3 spans 13 residues. The germline V and J ends were trimmed by 2 bases and 4 bases, with 9 bases remaining between them. Germline V lookup: CDR1 SGHRS, CDR2 YFSETQ. This CDR3 reads CASSFLGGETQYF. Written as DNA, the CDR3 is TGCGCCAGCAGCTTTTTAGGAGGAGAGACCCAGTACTTC.

This clonotype occurred many times. The chain employs TRBV25-1 and TRBJ2-3; 7 bases align to TRBD1. Germline V lookup: CDR1 MGHDK, CDR2 SYGVNS. V dropped 2 bases and J dropped 0; count of bases not matched to a gene: 2. The CDR3 extends over 15 amino acids. CDR3 sequence reads: CASSEKDRSTDTQYF. The CDR3 bases are TGTGCCAGCAGTGAAAAGGACAGGAGCACAGATACGCAGTATTTT. The full variable domain, in which reference TRBV25-1 and TRBJ2-3 provide the parts outside the CDR3, is EADIYQTPRYLVIGTGKKITLECSQTMGHDKMYWYQQDPGMELHLIHYSYGVNSTEKGDLSSESTVSRIRTEHFPLTLESARPSHTSQYLCASSEKDRSTDTQYFGPGTRLTVL.

This clonotype was seen repeatedly, ten times or more. This chain joins TRBV5-1 and TRBJ2-6; TRBD2 matches at 7 bases. The CDR3 consists of 19 residues. Per germline, CDR1 SGHRS and CDR2 YFSETQ. The trim removed 4 bases at V and 1 base at J, leaving 14 bases unmatched. The DNA of the CDR3 is TGCGCCAGCAGCGTAGGACAAGCGGGGATCTTTTCTGGGGCCAACGTCCTGACTTTC. Protein: CASSVGQAGIFSGANVLTF. Full variable domain (missing parts from reference TRBV5-1 and TRBJ2-6): KAGVTQTPRYLIKTRGQQVTLSCSPISGHRSVSWYQQTPGQGLQFLFEYFSETQRNKGNFPGRFSGRQFSNSRSEMNVSTLELGDSALYLCASSVGQAGIFSGANVLTFGAGSRLTVL.

V usage is TRBV24-1 and J usage is TRBJ1-5; D remains unclear. The CDR3 consists of 16 residues. Germline CDR1 reads KGHDR; CDR2 reads SFDVKD. Between the trimmed V and J ends, which lost 7 bases and 4 bases, there was a span of 19 bases. The CDR3 DNA reads as TGTGCCACCAGCTCCTACATTTGGCGCGATAATCAGCCCCAGCATTTT. Protein product: CATSSYIWRDNQPQHF.

V and J are TRBV4-1 and TRBJ1-6, with a tentative D call TRBD1 (5 bases). Germline V lookup: CDR1 MGHRA, CDR2 YSYEKL. CDR3 length: 16 residues. With 4 bases removed from V and 8 bases from J, the gap between germline ends came to 18 bases. DNA for the CDR3: TGCGCCAGCAGCCTCCGAACGGGGGGTTTTGATTCACCCCTCCACTTT. The encoded protein is CASSLRTGGFDSPLHF.

In this sample, this clonotype turned up a few times. The rearrangement links TRBV29-1 to TRBJ1-2; D remains ambiguous. Trimming took off 3 bases at V and 1 base at J, with 9 bases between the two ends. The CDR3 is 13 amino acids. CDR1 SQVTM and CDR2 ANQGSEA come from the germline V gene. The CDR3 nucleotides are TGCAGCGTTGAGCTTAGAGATAACTATGGCTACACCTTC. Translated, it gives CSVELRDNYGYTF.

This clonotype was observed at least ten times. V is TRBV4-1 and J is TRBJ2-1; weak D call: TRBD1 (5 bases). This CDR3 region has 14 residues. CDR1 is MGHRA and CDR2 is YSYEKL in the germline V gene. V was clipped by 0 bases and J by 2 bases, with 5 bases between them. CDR3 in DNA: TGCGCCAGCAGCCAAGAACAGGCCTACAATGAGCAGTTCTTC. Encoded protein: CASSQEQAYNEQFF.

This clonotype was seen a handful of times. The gene calls are TRBV6-5 and TRBJ2-5; D ambiguous. The CDR3 totals 16 residues. The germline V gene has CDR1 MNHEY and CDR2 SVGAGI. The ends were cut back, 2 bases at V and 3 bases at J, with 16 bases in the middle. The CDR3 coding sequence is TGTGCCAGCAGTTACATCGGAGACCCGAACAAAGAGACCCAGTACTTC. Protein sequence: CASSYIGDPNKETQYF.

Ten or more counts support this clonotype. The chain employs TRBV4-3 and TRBJ1-5; 7 bases map to TRBD1. The CDR3 has 17 amino acids. Per germline, CDR1 LGHNA and CDR2 YSLEER. With 1 base clipped from V and 5 bases from J, the junction kept 11 bases outside the gene matches. CDR3 nucleotide sequence: TGCGCCAGCAGCCAAGGTATAGGGGGCGAAAGGGATCAGCCCCAGCATTTT. Translated: CASSQGIGGERDQPQHF.